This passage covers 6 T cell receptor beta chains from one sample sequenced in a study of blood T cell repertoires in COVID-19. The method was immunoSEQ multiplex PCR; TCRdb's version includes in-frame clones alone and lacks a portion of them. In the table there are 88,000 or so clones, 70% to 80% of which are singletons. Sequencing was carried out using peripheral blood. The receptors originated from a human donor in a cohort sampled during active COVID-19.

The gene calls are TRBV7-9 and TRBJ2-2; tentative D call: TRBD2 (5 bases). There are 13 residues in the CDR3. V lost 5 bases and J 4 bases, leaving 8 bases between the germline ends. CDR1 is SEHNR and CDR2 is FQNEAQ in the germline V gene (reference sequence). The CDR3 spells CASSHGGTGELFF. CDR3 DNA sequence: TGTGCCAGCAGCCACGGAGGCACCGGGGAGCTGTTTTTT.

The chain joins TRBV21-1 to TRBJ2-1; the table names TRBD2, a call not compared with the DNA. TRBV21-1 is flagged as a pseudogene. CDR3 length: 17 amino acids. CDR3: CASIQTSGKISYNEQFF. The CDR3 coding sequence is TGTGCCAGCATTCAAACTAGCGGGAAGATCAGTTACAATGAGCAGTTCTTC.

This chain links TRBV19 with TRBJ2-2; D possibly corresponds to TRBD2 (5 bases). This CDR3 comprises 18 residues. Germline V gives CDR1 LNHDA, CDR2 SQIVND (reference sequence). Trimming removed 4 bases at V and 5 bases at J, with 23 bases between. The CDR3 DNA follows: TGTGCCAGTAGTACCCTACCTCTAGCCGCTGAAGGGACCGGGGAGCTGTTTTTT. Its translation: CASSTLPLAAEGTGELFF.

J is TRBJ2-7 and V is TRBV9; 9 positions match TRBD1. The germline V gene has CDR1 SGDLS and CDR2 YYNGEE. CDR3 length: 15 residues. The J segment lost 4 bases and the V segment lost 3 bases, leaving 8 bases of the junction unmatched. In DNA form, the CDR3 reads TGTGCCAGCAGCGCAAGGACAGGGGAAGGTTACGAGCAGTACTTC. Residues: CASSARTGEGYEQYF.

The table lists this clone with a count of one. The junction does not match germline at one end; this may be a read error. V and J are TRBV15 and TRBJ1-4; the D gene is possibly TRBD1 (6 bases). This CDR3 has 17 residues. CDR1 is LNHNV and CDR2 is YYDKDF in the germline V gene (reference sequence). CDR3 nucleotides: TGTGCCACCAGCAGAGATCTACAACAGGGACATAATGCAAAACTGTTTTTT. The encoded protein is CATSRDLQQGHNAKLFF.

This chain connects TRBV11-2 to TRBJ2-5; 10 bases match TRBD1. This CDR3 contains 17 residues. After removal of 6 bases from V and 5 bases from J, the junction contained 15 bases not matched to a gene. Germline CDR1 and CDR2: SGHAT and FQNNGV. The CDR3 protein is CASRSRPGTGEGETQYF. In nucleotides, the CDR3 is TGTGCCAGCAGGTCCCGGCCCGGGACAGGGGAAGGGGAGACCCAGTACTTC.